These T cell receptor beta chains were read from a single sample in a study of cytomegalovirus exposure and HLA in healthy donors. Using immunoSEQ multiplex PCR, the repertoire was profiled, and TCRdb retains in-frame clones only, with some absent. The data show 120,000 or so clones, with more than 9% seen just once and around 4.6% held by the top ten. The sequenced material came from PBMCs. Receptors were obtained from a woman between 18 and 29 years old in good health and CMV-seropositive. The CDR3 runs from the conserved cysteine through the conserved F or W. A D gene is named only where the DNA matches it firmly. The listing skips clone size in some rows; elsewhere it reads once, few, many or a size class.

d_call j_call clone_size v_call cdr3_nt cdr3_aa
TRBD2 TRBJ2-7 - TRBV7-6 TGTGCCAGCAGCCGCGGACTAGCGGAGATGGGCGAGCAGTACTTC CASSRGLAEMGEQYF
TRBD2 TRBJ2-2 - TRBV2 TGTGCCAGCAGTGGGTCCAGCGGGGAGCTATTTTTT CASSGSSGELFF
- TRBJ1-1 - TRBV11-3 TGTGCCAGCAGCTTCCTGACAGGTGGAAACACTGAAGCTTTCTTT CASSFLTGGNTEAFF
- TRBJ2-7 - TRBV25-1 TGTGCCAGCAGTGACCGCTACAGCTCCCCCTACGAGCAGTACTTC CASSDRYSSPYEQYF
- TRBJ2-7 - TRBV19 TGTGCCAGTAGTATAGCTCCGGGAGCCCTCTACGAGCAGTACTTC CASSIAPGALYEQYF
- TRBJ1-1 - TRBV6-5 TGTGCCAGCAGCCTGGGAGGGGGTAGCACTGAAGCTTTCTTT CASSLGGGSTEAFF
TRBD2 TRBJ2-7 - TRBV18 TGTGCCAGCTCTCGGGACGGGAGGATCTCCTACGAGCAGTACTTC CASSRDGRISYEQYF
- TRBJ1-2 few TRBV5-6 TGTGCCAGCAGCTTAGAGAGCACCTCTTCGCTTGGCTACACCTTC CASSLESTSSLGYTF
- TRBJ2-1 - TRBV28 TGTGCCAGCAGTACGTACTGGGGGGACCGCAATGAGCAGTTCTTC CASSTYWGDRNEQFF
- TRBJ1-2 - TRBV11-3 TGTGCCAGCAGCGATCAGGGCTATGGCTACACCTTC CASSDQGYGYTF
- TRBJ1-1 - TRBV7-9 TGTGCCAGCAGCTTGGAGGGGTATGCTGAAGCTTTCTTT CASSLEGYAEAFF
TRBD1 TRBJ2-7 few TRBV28 TGTGCCAGCAGTTCTTACGGGACAGAAGGCTACGAGCAGTACTTC CASSSYGTEGYEQYF
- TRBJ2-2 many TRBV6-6 TGTGCCAGCAGTTACTTAATCACCGGGGAGCTGTTTTTT CASSYLITGELFF
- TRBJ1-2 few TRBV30 TGTGCCTGGAGAGCCGTACAGACCAATAACTATGGCTACACCTTC CAWRAVQTNNYGYTF
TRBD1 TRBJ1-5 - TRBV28 TGTGCCAGCAGGGCCTCGGGACAGGCTCTTCAGCCCCAGCATTTT CASRASGQALQPQHF
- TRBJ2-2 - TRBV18 TGTGCCAGCTCACCTTGGCGCAACAGAAAGAACACCGGGGAGCTGTTTTTT CASSPWRNRKNTGELFF
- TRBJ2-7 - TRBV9 TGTGCCAGCAGCGGCGACAGATACGAGAACGAGCAGTACTTC CASSGDRYENEQYF
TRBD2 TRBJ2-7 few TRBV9 TGTGCCAGCAGCGTAGGGGGGGGTGGATCCTACGAGCAGTACTTC CASSVGGGGSYEQYF